The clone carrying this T cell receptor beta chain was counted at least ten times. The CDR3 has 15 residues. Germline V gives CDR1 SQVTM, CDR2 ANQGSEA. V lost 5 bases, J lost 4 bases, and 21 bases lay in between. Duration under 3 months, a NOSPECS grade of at least 4, and a Clinical Activity Score of at least 3 characterized the ophthalmopathy patients. Patients showing uncontrolled infection, other autoimmune disease, pregnancy or lactation were ineligible. Fresh 10 ml peripheral blood yielded PBMCs. This sample is part of a study of T cells in Graves' hyperthyroidism and ophthalmopathy. Overall study: Sampling of peripheral blood happened at initial diagnosis, prior to any treatment.

Amplified TCR beta CDR3 regions came from RNA transcripts. Carried out on the TCR CDR3, a first-round RT-PCR used the HTBI primer set. One entry per CDR3 protein results from TCRdb running MiXCR on the multiplex PCR reads. The data hold approximately 610,000 distinct CDR3 sequences, with about 15% observed a single time. What was sequenced was blood. This chain connects TRBV29-1 to TRBJ2-7, with D possibly being TRBD1 (6 bases). This receptor was identified in a woman in her 40s with Graves' ophthalmopathy. The CDR3 DNA sequence: TGCAGCGTTACCGGGACACCTATTTTCGGGTACGAGCAGTACTTC. Translation gives CSVTGTPIFGYEQYF.